The clone carrying this TCR beta chain was recorded only once. The antigen remains unidentified. The data stem from a study of cytomegalovirus exposure and HLA in healthy donors. Study results and caveats: After further analysis at a later stage, 15,000 to 20,000 TCR beta sequences were associated with HLA alleles at 0.05 false discovery rate. Researchers reportedly found TCR beta sequences accurately predicted most subjects' HLA-A and HLA-B alleles.

CDR1 is SNHLY and CDR2 is FYNNEI in the germline V gene. This CDR3 region has 12 residues. Between the trimmed V and J ends, which lost 6 bases and 6 bases, there was a span of 12 bases. PCR employed 60 Vbeta and 13 Jbeta primers. Assay used: immunoSEQ multiplex PCR; TCRdb lists only in-frame clones, some missing. This table holds 70,000 to 95,000 clones, roughly 76% found once. Sequenced sample: PBMCs. This receptor was obtained from a woman aged 25 to 39 in good health and CMV-seronegative. The chain couples TRBV2 to TRBJ2-7, with D possibly TRBD2 on 6 matching bases. The CDR3 coding sequence is TGTGCCAGCAGGGGAGGAACCACCGAGCAGTACTTC. Amino acids: CASRGGTTEQYF.